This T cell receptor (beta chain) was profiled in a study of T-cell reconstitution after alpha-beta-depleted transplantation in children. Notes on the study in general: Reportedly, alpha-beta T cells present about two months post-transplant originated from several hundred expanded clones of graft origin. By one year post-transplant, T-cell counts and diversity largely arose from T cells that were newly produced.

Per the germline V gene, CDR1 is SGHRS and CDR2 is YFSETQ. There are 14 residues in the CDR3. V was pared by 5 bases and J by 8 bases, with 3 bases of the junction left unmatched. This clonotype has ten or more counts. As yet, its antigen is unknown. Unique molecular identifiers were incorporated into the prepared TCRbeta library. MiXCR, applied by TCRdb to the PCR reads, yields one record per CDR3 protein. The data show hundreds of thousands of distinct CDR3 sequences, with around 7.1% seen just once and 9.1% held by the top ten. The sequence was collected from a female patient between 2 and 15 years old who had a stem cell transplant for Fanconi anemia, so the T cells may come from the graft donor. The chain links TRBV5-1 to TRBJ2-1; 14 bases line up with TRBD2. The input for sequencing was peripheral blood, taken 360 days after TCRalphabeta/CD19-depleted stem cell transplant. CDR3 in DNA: TGCGCCAGCAGGGGGACTAGCGGGAGCGATGAGCAGTTCTTC. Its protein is CASRGTSGSDEQFF.